The clone carrying this T cell receptor (beta chain) was counted at least ten times. Antigen unknown. V shed 1 base and J 4 bases; nucleotides not matched to a gene: 12. Germline CDR1 reads SGHVS; CDR2 reads FQNEAQ. This CDR3 has 18 amino acids. Combining iRepertoire HTBI primers with Arm-PCR of CDR3 regions, the authors built TCR beta libraries. How the authors handled the data: Segment identification across samples yielded 62 TRBV and 14 TRBJ segments. One entry per CDR3 protein results from TCRdb running MiXCR on the multiplex PCR reads. These V and J calls originate from TCRdb's pipeline instead of the authors' own analysis. This table holds over 500,000 distinct CDR3 sequences, about 15% found once. The time point denotes: newly diagnosed GD, antithyroid drugs for less than 3 months. The TCR library was made from RNA that had been extracted from PBMCs in TRIzol. The data belong to a study of regulatory T cells in long-lasting Graves disease.

Study-level results: Persistent disease samples used TRBV28, TRBJ1-2 and TRBJ2-5 preferentially.

This same sample was also part of a study on T cells in Graves' hyperthyroidism and ophthalmopathy. That work states: An absence of ophthalmopathy progression within 18 months meant stable Graves' hyperthyroidism. Patients were excluded for uncontrolled infection, other autoimmune disease, pregnancy or lactation.

The input for sequencing was peripheral blood mononuclear cells (PBMCs), taken at new diagnosis, from a patient treated with antithyroid drugs. The clonotype originates from a man aged 18 to 35 with Graves disease. This rearrangement joins TRBV7-8 to TRBJ2-7; TRBD1 matches at 11 bases. In DNA, the CDR3 is TGTGCCAGCAGCTTAGGGACCGGGACAGGGGGAATCGTGTACGAGCAGTACTTC. This gives the protein CASSLGTGTGGIVYEQYF.